This T cell receptor beta chain was found in a study of PD-1 blockade in classical Hodgkin lymphoma. Sequenced by immunoSEQ multiplex PCR; TCRdb stores in-frame clones only, minus some. This table has over 90,000 clones, roughly 89% appearing once. With no exception, relapse followed autologous stem cell transplantation in all patients, and brentuximab vedotin exposure varied. Germline-derived CDR1 and CDR2 are SGHNT and YYREEE (reference sequence). CDR3 length: 13 residues. V was trimmed by 4 bases and J by 7 bases, leaving 15 bases between them. The V and J genes are TRBV5-4 and TRBJ2-7; D is possibly TRBD1 or TRBD2 (5 bases each). The receptor was isolated from a human donor with classical Hodgkin lymphoma. The material was peripheral blood mononuclear cells (PBMCs), obtained before the second cycle of nivolumab. CDR3 DNA sequence: TGTGCCAGCAGCCGGGACCAAGTGTCGGAGCAGTACTTC. Amino acid sequence: CASSRDQVSEQYF. Using reference TRBV5-4 and TRBJ2-7 for the parts outside the CDR3, the full variable domain is ETGVTQSPTHLIKTRGQQVTLRCSSQSGHNTVSWYQQALGQGPQFIFQYYREEENGRGNFPPRFSGLQFPNYSSELNVNALELDDSALYLCASSRDQVSEQYFGPGTRLTVT.